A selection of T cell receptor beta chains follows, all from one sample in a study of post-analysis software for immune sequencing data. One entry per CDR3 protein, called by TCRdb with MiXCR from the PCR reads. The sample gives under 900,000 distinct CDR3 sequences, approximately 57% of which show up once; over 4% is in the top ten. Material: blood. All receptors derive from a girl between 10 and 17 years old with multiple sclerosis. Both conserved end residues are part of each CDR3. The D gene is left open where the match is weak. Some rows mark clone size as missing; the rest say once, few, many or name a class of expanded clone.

cdr3_aa: CATRRDLGVDYEQYF
cdr3_nt: TGTGCCACCAGAAGAGACTTAGGGGTCGACTACGAGCAGTACTTC
j_call: TRBJ2-7
clone_size: .
v_call: TRBV15
d_call: .

cdr3_aa: CRARQFNEQFF
cdr3_nt: TGCAGGGCCAGGCAATTCAATGAGCAGTTCTTC
j_call: TRBJ2-1
clone_size: .
v_call: TRBV20-1
d_call: .

cdr3_aa: CASSPATSGQETQYF
cdr3_nt: TGTGCCAGCTCACCGGCGACTAGCGGGCAAGAGACCCAGTACTTC
j_call: TRBJ2-5
clone_size: .
v_call: TRBV18
d_call: TRBD2

cdr3_aa: CSASAGTSRSSYNEQFF
cdr3_nt: TGCAGTGCTAGCGCTGGGACTAGCCGGAGCTCCTACAATGAGCAGTTCTTC
j_call: TRBJ2-1
clone_size: .
v_call: TRBV20-1
d_call: TRBD2

cdr3_aa: CSVEGDYPLYGYTF
cdr3_nt: TGCAGCGTTGAAGGGGACTACCCCCTCTATGGCTACACCTTC
j_call: TRBJ1-2
clone_size: few
v_call: TRBV29-1
d_call: .

cdr3_aa: CASSEYSTRRGRGGYTF
cdr3_nt: TGTGCCAGCAGTGAGTACAGTACCCGGAGGGGCAGGGGAGGCTACACCTTC
j_call: TRBJ1-2
clone_size: .
v_call: TRBV6-1
d_call: .

cdr3_aa: CASRQKGGAADTQYF
cdr3_nt: TGCGCCAGCAGGCAAAAAGGGGGCGCGGCAGATACGCAGTATTTT
j_call: TRBJ2-3
clone_size: few
v_call: TRBV5-1
d_call: TRBD1

cdr3_aa: CASSRQGDRRRGYTF
cdr3_nt: TGCGCCAGCAGCCGTCAAGGGGACAGGCGGCGCGGCTACACCTTC
j_call: TRBJ1-2
clone_size: once
v_call: TRBV4-1
d_call: TRBD1

cdr3_aa: CASSLAEQNGYTF
cdr3_nt: TGTGCCAGCAGTTTAGCGGAACAGAACGGCTACACCTTC
j_call: TRBJ1-2
clone_size: .
v_call: TRBV7-2
d_call: .

cdr3_aa: CSARKPPNTEAFF
cdr3_nt: TGCAGTGCGCGAAAACCCCCGAACACTGAAGCTTTCTTT
j_call: TRBJ1-1
clone_size: .
v_call: TRBV20-1
d_call: .

cdr3_aa: CASGFAPQGNSLSGANVLTF
cdr3_nt: TGTGCTAGTGGTTTCGCCCCACAGGGTAACTCCCTTTCTGGGGCCAACGTCCTGACTTTC
j_call: TRBJ2-6
clone_size: .
v_call: TRBV12-5
d_call: .

cdr3_aa: CASSHRPRGDEQFF
cdr3_nt: TGTGCCAGCAGCCATAGACCCCGGGGCGATGAGCAGTTCTTC
j_call: TRBJ2-1
clone_size: .
v_call: TRBV11-2
d_call: .

cdr3_aa: CARTARQPSTDTQYF
cdr3_nt: TGTGCCAGGACGGCTAGACAGCCTAGCACAGATACGCAGTATTTT
j_call: TRBJ2-3
clone_size: .
v_call: TRBV2
d_call: .

cdr3_aa: CSVEAGWSYTDTQYF
cdr3_nt: TGCAGCGTTGAAGCGGGGTGGTCCTACACAGATACGCAGTATTTT
j_call: TRBJ2-3
clone_size: .
v_call: TRBV29-1
d_call: .

cdr3_aa: CSARVQPGADTQYF
cdr3_nt: TGCAGTGCTAGAGTACAACCGGGCGCAGATACGCAGTATTTT
j_call: TRBJ2-3
clone_size: few
v_call: TRBV20-1
d_call: .

cdr3_aa: CASSPRPYTGELFF
cdr3_nt: TGTGCCAGCAGTCCCCGGCCGTACACCGGGGAGCTGTTTTTT
j_call: TRBJ2-2
clone_size: few
v_call: TRBV6-6
d_call: .

cdr3_aa: CASSFIGWGRGKARENTEAFF
cdr3_nt: TGTGCCAGCAGTTTCATCGGGTGGGGCAGGGGTAAAGCCCGAGAGAACACTGAAGCTTTCTTT
j_call: TRBJ1-1
clone_size: .
v_call: TRBV12-3/TRBV12-4
d_call: .

cdr3_aa: CASSLAGTYGKATYNEQFF
cdr3_nt: TGTGCCAGCAGCTTAGCGGGTACCTATGGGAAAGCGACCTACAATGAGCAGTTCTTC
j_call: TRBJ2-1
clone_size: .
v_call: TRBV11-1
d_call: .

cdr3_aa: CASSAGLLGYEQYF
cdr3_nt: TGTGCCAGCAGCGCCGGACTCCTCGGCTACGAGCAGTACTTC
j_call: TRBJ2-7
clone_size: .
v_call: TRBV9
d_call: .

cdr3_aa: CASTAAHVQETQYF
cdr3_nt: TGCGCCAGCACGGCGGCCCACGTGCAAGAGACCCAGTACTTC
j_call: TRBJ2-5
clone_size: .
v_call: TRBV5-1
d_call: .

cdr3_aa: CASSLPSLNTEAFF
cdr3_nt: TGCGCCAGCAGCTTGCCTTCTCTGAACACTGAAGCTTTCTTT
j_call: TRBJ1-1
clone_size: .
v_call: TRBV5-1
d_call: .

cdr3_aa: CSARFTDTQYF
cdr3_nt: TGCAGTGCTAGGTTCACAGATACGCAGTATTTT
j_call: TRBJ2-3
clone_size: .
v_call: TRBV20-1
d_call: .

cdr3_aa: CASSYSRNNSPLHF
cdr3_nt: TGTGCCAGCAGCTATAGTAGAAATAATTCACCCCTCCACTTT
j_call: TRBJ1-6
clone_size: .
v_call: TRBV12-3/TRBV12-4
d_call: .

cdr3_aa: CASSHRTSGRPGRNEQFF
cdr3_nt: TGCGCCAGCAGCCACAGGACTAGCGGGAGGCCCGGAAGGAATGAGCAGTTCTTC
j_call: TRBJ2-1
clone_size: .
v_call: TRBV4-1
d_call: TRBD2

cdr3_aa: CASSQDPGRTSGANVLTF
cdr3_nt: TGCGCCAGCAGCCAAGACCCAGGAAGAACCTCTGGGGCCAACGTCCTGACTTTC
j_call: TRBJ2-6
clone_size: few
v_call: TRBV4-1
d_call: .

cdr3_aa: CSVVEGLNYGYTF
cdr3_nt: TGCAGCGTTGTAGAGGGACTTAATTATGGCTACACCTTC
j_call: TRBJ1-2
clone_size: .
v_call: TRBV29-1
d_call: .

cdr3_aa: CSARAAVDTGELFF
cdr3_nt: TGCAGTGCTAGAGCGGCGGTGGACACCGGGGAGCTGTTTTTT
j_call: TRBJ2-2
clone_size: .
v_call: TRBV20-1
d_call: .

cdr3_aa: CASSQLRDGTPRTDTQYF
cdr3_nt: TGTGCCAGCAGCCAACTACGAGATGGAACTCCCCGCACAGATACGCAGTATTTT
j_call: TRBJ2-3
clone_size: .
v_call: TRBV14
d_call: .

cdr3_aa: CASSPWGTNTEAFF
cdr3_nt: TGCGCCAGCAGCCCATGGGGGACGAACACTGAAGCTTTCTTT
j_call: TRBJ1-1
clone_size: once
v_call: TRBV5-1
d_call: .

cdr3_aa: CASSSTGISAYDEQFF
cdr3_nt: TGTGCCAGCAGCTCGACCGGCATATCGGCATATGATGAGCAGTTCTTC
j_call: TRBJ2-1
clone_size: .
v_call: TRBV7-3
d_call: .

cdr3_aa: CASSAWRDRGETQYF
cdr3_nt: TGTGCCAGCAGCGCGTGGCGGGACAGGGGAGAGACCCAGTACTTC
j_call: TRBJ2-5
clone_size: .
v_call: TRBV7-2
d_call: TRBD1

cdr3_aa: CASSFLAGGRRTDTQYF
cdr3_nt: TGTGCCAGCAGCTTCCTAGCGGGGGGCCGCCGTACAGATACGCAGTATTTT
j_call: TRBJ2-3
clone_size: .
v_call: TRBV7-9
d_call: TRBD2

cdr3_aa: CSATRGGDYEQYF
cdr3_nt: TGCAGTGCTACCCGCGGGGGGGACTACGAGCAGTATTTC
j_call: TRBJ2-7
clone_size: once
v_call: TRBV20-1
d_call: TRBD2

cdr3_aa: CASKVGTGTSYEQYF
cdr3_nt: TGTGCCAGCAAGGTGGGGACAGGGACATCCTACGAGCAGTACTTC
j_call: TRBJ2-7
clone_size: few
v_call: TRBV6-5
d_call: TRBD1

cdr3_aa: CASSSTAGRSQETQYF
cdr3_nt: TGTGCCAGCAGCTCCACGGCGGGACGGAGCCAAGAGACCCAGTACTTC
j_call: TRBJ2-5
clone_size: once
v_call: TRBV11-2
d_call: .

cdr3_aa: CASSLRAKNYGYTF
cdr3_nt: TGTGCCAGCAGCTTACGGGCTAAAAACTATGGCTACACCTTC
j_call: TRBJ1-2
clone_size: few
v_call: TRBV7-3
d_call: .

cdr3_aa: CASSSPADRTNTEAFF
cdr3_nt: TGCGCCAGCAGCTCCCCGGCGGACAGAACTAACACTGAAGCTTTCTTT
j_call: TRBJ1-1
clone_size: .
v_call: TRBV5-1
d_call: .

cdr3_aa: CASSQTRYYNEQFF
cdr3_nt: TGTGCCAGCAGCCAGACTAGATACTACAATGAGCAGTTCTTC
j_call: TRBJ2-1
clone_size: .
v_call: TRBV3-1
d_call: .

cdr3_aa: CASSPRTSDEQFF
cdr3_nt: TGTGCCAGCAGCCCCAGGACTAGCGATGAGCAGTTCTTC
j_call: TRBJ2-1
clone_size: .
v_call: TRBV7-2
d_call: TRBD2

cdr3_aa: CASSREGPFNEQFF
cdr3_nt: TGTGCCAGCAGCCGGGAGGGCCCGTTCAATGAGCAGTTCTTC
j_call: TRBJ2-1
clone_size: .
v_call: TRBV7-9
d_call: TRBD2

cdr3_aa: CASSFKISGQFTDTQYF
cdr3_nt: TGTGCCAGCAGTTTTAAAATTAGCGGACAGTTCACAGATACGCAGTATTTT
j_call: TRBJ2-3
clone_size: .
v_call: TRBV28
d_call: .

cdr3_aa: CATSRSLDYNEQFF
cdr3_nt: TGTGCCACCAGCAGATCCCTGGACTACAATGAGCAGTTCTTC
j_call: TRBJ2-1
clone_size: .
v_call: TRBV15
d_call: .

cdr3_aa: CASSLRDKYNTEAFF
cdr3_nt: TGCGCCAGCAGCTTGAGGGACAAGTATAACACTGAGGCTTTCTTT
j_call: TRBJ1-1
clone_size: .
v_call: TRBV5-1
d_call: .

cdr3_aa: CASSLGAREAFF
cdr3_nt: TGTGCCAGCAGCCTCGGGGCCCGCGAAGCTTTCTTT
j_call: TRBJ1-1
clone_size: .
v_call: TRBV3-1
d_call: .

cdr3_aa: CASSTGTGNYEQYF
cdr3_nt: TGTGCCAGCAGCACCGGGACAGGTAATTACGAGCAGTACTTC
j_call: TRBJ2-7
clone_size: .
v_call: TRBV6-6
d_call: TRBD1